These 13 T cell receptor beta chains originate from one sample sequenced in a study of OX40 agonist ivuxolimab in advanced cancers. The library was prepared using the immunoSEQ multiplex PCR assay. In its TCRdb copy, this immuneACCESS table keeps in-frame sequences only and misses some clones. Where compared with another copy, unresolved V genes explain less than half of these, and the others have no known cause. The sample table shows about 61,000 clones, and about four fifths are seen once. The biggest ten clones account for 0.4% to 0.55% of the sample. The sequences come from CD4+ or CD8+ T cells sorted from blood, collected in a trial of the OX40 agonist ivuxolimab. Receptors were obtained from an adult with an advanced solid tumor such as melanoma, head and neck, liver or kidney cancer.

The J gene is TRBJ2-7, the V gene TRBV7-2, with D tentatively TRBD1 (6 bases). Trimming stripped 5 bases from V and 7 bases from J, with 9 bases between. The CDR3 is 11 residues long. Germline V gives CDR1 SGHTA, CDR2 FQGNSA. Here the CDR3 DNA reads TGTGCCAGCAGCCTGGGGGCAGAGCAGTACTTC. This gives the protein CASSLGAEQYF.

V usage is TRBV6-1 and J usage is TRBJ1-2; D possibly corresponds to TRBD1 (5 bases). CDR1 is MNHNS, CDR2 SASEGT, per germline. This CDR3 has 14 amino acids. Deletions cut 2 bases from V and 4 bases from J, with 11 bases between. The CDR3 is CASSEPGRAYGYTF. The DNA of the CDR3 is TGTGCCAGCAGTGAACCAGGCAGGGCCTATGGCTACACCTTC.

This chain uses TRBV9 with TRBJ2-1; 9 bases line up with TRBD2. The germline CDR1 and CDR2 sequences are SGDLS and YYNGEE. The CDR3 covers 15 residues. The J segment lost 6 bases and the V segment lost 3 bases, leaving 7 bases of the junction unmatched. This CDR3 reads CASSASSGIGNEQFF. In nucleotides, the CDR3 is TGTGCCAGCAGCGCTTCTAGCGGGATAGGCAATGAGCAGTTCTTC.

The chain recombines TRBV6-5 with TRBJ1-2; D perhaps matches TRBD1 (5 bases). Trimming stripped 4 bases from V and 5 bases from J, with 14 bases between. CDR1 is MNHEY and CDR2 is SVGAGI in the germline V gene. The CDR3 covers 14 residues. The CDR3 region has the DNA TGTGCCAGCAGTTTAAGACAGCAACCGTATGGCTACACCTTC. Amino acids: CASSLRQQPYGYTF.

This clone was recorded a few times. The chain combines TRBV7-8 with TRBJ2-1, with a possible D match to TRBD1 (6 bases). Germline loops: CDR1 SGHVS, CDR2 FQNEAQ. CDR3 size: 13 residues. V was clipped by 2 bases and J by 10 bases, with 12 bases between them. The CDR3 loop is CASSLTSQGEQFF. For the CDR3, the DNA is TGTGCCAGCAGCTTAACGTCACAGGGAGAGCAGTTCTTC.

This chain uses TRBV7-9 with TRBJ1-6; D is uncertain. CDR3 length: 14 amino acids. Per the germline V gene, CDR1 is SEHNR and CDR2 is FQNEAQ (reference sequence). V lost 5 bases to trimming and J lost 7 bases, with 12 bases between them. CDR3: CASSPGEGNSPLHF. The CDR3 nucleotides read TGTGCCAGCAGCCCTGGGGAGGGCAATTCACCCCTCCACTTT.

The J gene is TRBJ2-3, the V gene TRBV10-3; no reliable D call. This CDR3 has 13 amino acids. Germline lookup yields CDR1 ENHRY and CDR2 SYGVKD. V lost 4 bases to trimming and J lost 4 bases, with 9 bases between them. CDR3 DNA: TGTGCCATCAGTGGGGCCGTGTCAGATACGCAGTATTTT. This encodes CAISGAVSDTQYF.

The rearrangement links TRBV25-1 to TRBJ1-2; possibly TRBD1 for D (6 bases). The CDR3 is 13 residues long. From germline, CDR1 is MGHDK and CDR2 SYGVNS. Trimming stripped 7 bases from V and 2 bases from J, with 11 bases between. In DNA, the CDR3 is TGTGCCAGCATGGACAGTTTGAACTATGGCTACACCTTC. This encodes CASMDSLNYGYTF.

The chain is built from TRBV5-6 and TRBJ2-7; TRBD1 agrees at 8 bases. Germline V gene data show CDR1 as SGHDT and CDR2 as YYEEEE. With V trimmed by 4 bases and J by 0 bases, 9 bases remained unmatched. This CDR3 spans 16 amino acids. The CDR3 reads CASSPGQGLDSYEQYF. The DNA of the CDR3 is TGTGCCAGCAGCCCCGGACAGGGCCTGGACTCCTACGAGCAGTACTTC.

The rearrangement links TRBV7-8 to TRBJ2-2; 8 nucleotides agree with TRBD2. From germline, CDR1 is SGHVS and CDR2 FQNEAQ. J was trimmed by 9 bases and V by 0 bases; bases with no gene match: 3. The CDR3 covers 14 residues. CDR3 in DNA: TGTGCCAGCAGCTTAGCGAGCGGGAGCCGGGAGCTGTTTTTT. It specifies CASSLASGSRELFF.

The chain uses TRBV7-2 and TRBJ2-1, with no clear D. Trimming removed 2 bases from V and 6 bases from J, with 14 bases in between. The CDR3 consists of 15 residues. CDR1 is SGHTA, CDR2 FQGNSA, per germline. The CDR3 loop reads CASSLWSIVGNEQFF. As DNA, the CDR3 is TGTGCCAGCAGCTTATGGAGCATAGTTGGCAATGAGCAGTTCTTC.

The chain is built from TRBV11-3 and TRBJ2-5; 8 bases align to TRBD1. Germline V gene data show CDR1 as SGHNT and CDR2 as YENEEA. J gave up 2 bases and V 1 base, and 3 bases lay outside the gene matches. This CDR3 comprises 15 residues. The DNA of the CDR3 is TGTGCCAGCAGCTTAGGGACAGGGTGGCAAGAGACCCAGTACTTC. This translates into CASSLGTGWQETQYF.

This chain links TRBV5-1 with TRBJ2-5, with D unresolved. This CDR3 region has 14 residues. Trimming removed 5 bases from V and 5 bases from J, with 16 bases in between. Germline CDR1 reads SGHRS; CDR2 reads YFSETQ. CDR3 DNA: TGCGCCAGCAGTCGGCGCTCCCAAGGGGAGACCCAGTACTTC. Amino acid sequence: CASSRRSQGETQYF.